Following are 27 T cell receptor beta chains from one sample sequenced in a study of blood T cell repertoires in COVID-19. Measured with immunoSEQ multiplex PCR; TCRdb has only the in-frame clones, and not every one. Of approximately 470,000 clones listed, roughly 87% are singletons. The sequenced material came from PBMCs or T cells enriched from blood (not recorded which). The receptors shown here come from a young woman who had recovered from COVID-19.

The V call is TRBV7-4, the J call TRBJ1-4, with a tentative D call TRBD1 (5 bases). Trimming took off 4 bases at V and 0 bases at J, with 9 bases between the two ends. CDR3 length: 15 residues. Germline V gene lookup returns CDR1 SGHVT and CDR2 SQSDAQ. CDR3 in DNA: TGTGCCAGCAGCTCCAGGGCTGCAACTAATGAAAAACTGTTTTTT. It is translated as CASSSRAATNEKLFF.

This chain links TRBV10-3 with TRBJ2-7; D is perhaps TRBD1 (6 bases). Germline CDR1 ENHRY, CDR2 SYGVKD. The CDR3 has 14 amino acids. V was pared by 4 bases and J by 2 bases, with 12 bases between. CDR3 loop: CAISAQGLPYEQYF. The DNA for the CDR3 is TGTGCCATCAGTGCTCAGGGGCTGCCCTACGAGCAGTACTTC.

The chain joins TRBV30 to TRBJ1-2; no definite D call. V was clipped by 2 bases and J by 2 bases, with 15 bases between them. From germline, CDR1 is GTSNPN and CDR2 SVGIG (reference sequence). The CDR3 runs to 15 residues. The CDR3 is CAWSPYWRSNYGYTF. The CDR3 nucleotides are TGTGCCTGGAGTCCTTATTGGAGATCAAACTATGGCTACACCTTC.

J is TRBJ2-2 and V is TRBV5-1, with a possible D match to TRBD2 (6 bases). Trimming shortened V by 7 bases and J by 3 bases, and 13 bases separated the two germline ends. CDR3 length: 14 residues. Germline V gene data show CDR1 as SGHRS and CDR2 as YFSETQ. DNA of the CDR3: TGCGCCAGCCGCCAGTCGGGGGACACCGGGGAGCTGTTTTTT. This translates into CASRQSGDTGELFF.

This chain joins TRBV4-1 and TRBJ1-4, with 9 bases matching TRBD1. The CDR3 sequence is 15 residues long. V dropped 6 bases and J dropped 7; count of bases not matched to a gene: 9. CDR1 and CDR2 from the germline V gene are MGHRA and YSYEKL. CDR3 protein: CASRRMGQGGEKLFF. CDR3 sequence (DNA): TGCGCCAGCAGGAGAATGGGACAGGGTGGTGAAAAACTGTTTTTT.

About this clone: Other DNA sequences of this sample code for an identical CDR3. The V gene is TRBV18, the J gene TRBJ1-2; the D gene is possibly TRBD1 (5 bases). Per the germline V gene, CDR1 is KGHSH and CDR2 is LQKENI. This CDR3 has 15 amino acids. V lost 3 bases and J 2 bases, leaving 13 bases between the germline ends. The CDR3 sequence: CASSPARASNYGYTF. The CDR3, as DNA: TGTGCCAGCTCACCCGCCAGGGCCTCAAACTATGGCTACACCTTC.

CDR3 protein: CASSPEGGAGKLFF. The CDR3 DNA is TGTGCCAGCAGCCCTGAAGGGGGCGCAGGAAAACTGTTTTTT. The chain joins TRBV2 to TRBJ1-4, with 7 nucleotides matching TRBD1. Germline CDR1 reads SNHLY; CDR2 reads FYNNEI. V was pared by 6 bases and J by 10 bases, with 11 bases of the junction left unmatched. The CDR3 covers 14 residues.

The chain combines TRBV7-9 with TRBJ2-7; 8 positions match TRBD1. Losses at the gene ends were 5 bases for V and 5 bases for J; bases not matched to a gene: 11. This CDR3 region has 15 residues. CDR1 and CDR2 (germline): SEHNR, FQNEAQ (reference sequence). The CDR3 is CASSRWTGNKNEQYF. The CDR3 nucleotides read TGTGCCAGCAGCCGATGGACAGGGAATAAAAACGAGCAGTACTTC.

The rearrangement uses TRBV18 and TRBJ1-1; D uncertain. V was pared by 5 bases and J by 1 base, with 11 bases between. The germline V gene has CDR1 KGHSH and CDR2 LQKENI. This CDR3 is 14 amino acids long. CDR3 amino acids: CASSDDGWNTEAFF. DNA for the CDR3: TGTGCCAGCTCAGATGACGGGTGGAACACTGAAGCTTTCTTT.

The gene calls are TRBV18 and TRBJ1-1, with D perhaps TRBD1 (5 bases). Between the trimmed V and J ends, which lost 3 bases and 6 bases, there was a span of 8 bases. CDR1 and CDR2 from the germline V gene are KGHSH and LQKENI. CDR3 length: 12 residues. CDR3 loop: CASSPAGPEAFF. CDR3 coding DNA: TGTGCCAGCTCACCGGCAGGGCCTGAAGCTTTCTTT.

The chain joins TRBV28 to TRBJ2-7; D possibly corresponds to TRBD2 (5 bases). This CDR3 region has 14 residues. Germline CDR1 is MDHEN and CDR2 is SYDVKM. V lost 2 bases and J lost 6, with 14 bases in between. CDR3 DNA sequence: TGTGCCAGCAGTTTAACGGGGAGCGATGGCGAGCAGTACTTC. Encoded protein: CASSLTGSDGEQYF.

As to this clone: Other nucleotide sequences from this sample produce the same CDR3. The chain combines TRBV10-3 with TRBJ1-1; 9 bases fit TRBD1. The CDR3 consists of 14 residues. Per germline, CDR1 ENHRY and CDR2 SYGVKD. Trimming at V came to 4 bases and at J to 1 base, leaving 1 base not matched to a gene. DNA of the CDR3: TGTGCCATCAGTGCGACAGGGGGGAACACTGAAGCTTTCTTT. This codes for CAISATGGNTEAFF.

This chain links TRBV11-3 with TRBJ2-1; D gene ambiguous. The CDR3 consists of 13 residues. Per the germline V gene, CDR1 is SGHNT and CDR2 is YENEEA. V lost 5 bases to trimming and J lost 10 bases, with 15 bases between them. Here the CDR3 reads CASSAARNGEQFF. The CDR3 DNA follows: TGTGCCAGCAGCGCAGCGCGAAATGGGGAGCAGTTCTTC. The full variable domain, completed using reference TRBV11-3 and TRBJ2-1, is EAGVVQSPRYKIIEKKQPVAFWCNPISGHNTLYWYLQNLGQGPELLIRYENEEAVDDSQLPKDRFSAERLKGVDSTLKIQPAELGDSAVYLCASSAARNGEQFFGPGTRLTVL.

The chain combines TRBV19 with TRBJ1-5, with a weak D call TRBD1 (5 bases). The germline V and J ends were trimmed by 7 bases and 3 bases, with 19 bases remaining between them. Per germline, CDR1 LNHDA and CDR2 SQIVND (reference sequence). The CDR3 loop spans 16 amino acids. CDR3 coding DNA: TGTGCCAGTATCGGATCAATGACAGAGTTCAATCAGCCCCAGCATTTT. As protein: CASIGSMTEFNQPQHF.

The chain couples TRBV7-3 to TRBJ2-1; 7 nucleotides line up with TRBD2. The V and J ends lost 8 bases and 3 bases, in that order; junction bases with no gene match: 10. Germline V CDR1 and CDR2: SGHTA, FQGTGA. CDR3 size: 15 residues. In DNA, the CDR3 is TGTGCCAGCTCTCTGGGGGGGAGAGACTACAATGAGCAGTTCTTC. Translated, it gives CASSLGGRDYNEQFF.

The chain links TRBV29-1 to TRBJ1-1; D is unresolved. The length of the CDR3 is 14 residues. Per the germline V gene, CDR1 is SQVTM and CDR2 is ANQGSEA. V was shortened by 1 base and J by 1 base, with 10 bases between the two germline ends. The CDR3 nucleotides read TGCAGCGTTGAAGGGCGGCAGCGGAACACTGAAGCTTTCTTT. Translation gives CSVEGRQRNTEAFF.

The gene calls are TRBV2 and TRBJ2-7; the match to TRBD2 covers 14 bases. There are 15 residues in the CDR3. Germline lookup yields CDR1 SNHLY and CDR2 FYNNEI. V dropped 6 bases and J dropped 3; count of bases not matched to a gene: 4. The CDR3 sequence: CASSPGTSGGYEQYF. Written as DNA, the CDR3 is TGTGCCAGCAGCCCCGGGACTAGCGGGGGCTACGAGCAGTACTTC.

The gene calls are TRBV7-2 and TRBJ2-3, with 9 bases fitting TRBD2. The CDR3 runs 16 residues. Germline assignment: CDR1 SGHTA and CDR2 FQGNSA. After removal of 5 bases from V and 4 bases from J, the junction contained 10 bases not matched to a gene. The CDR3 is CASSISGGSPPDTQYF. The CDR3 DNA reads TGTGCCAGCAGCATCAGCGGGGGGTCCCCCCCAGATACGCAGTATTTT.

V and J are TRBV2 and TRBJ2-7, with 9 bases lining up with TRBD2. Germline CDR1 is SNHLY and CDR2 is FYNNEI. The V and J ends lost 3 bases and 2 bases, in that order; junction bases with no gene match: 8. The CDR3 is made up of 16 amino acids. The CDR3 is CASSDVGGGVPYEQYF. CDR3 DNA: TGTGCCAGCAGTGACGTGGGCGGGGGGGTCCCCTACGAGCAGTACTTC.

The chain couples TRBV2 to TRBJ1-2; TRBD1 matches at 8 bases. The CDR3 has 13 amino acids. V lost 3 bases, J lost 6 bases, and 3 bases stayed unmatched. Germline CDR1 reads SNHLY; CDR2 reads FYNNEI. The CDR3 region is CASSETGDHGYTF. CDR3 nucleotides: TGTGCCAGCAGTGAGACAGGGGATCATGGCTACACCTTC.

CDR3 nucleotide sequence: TGTGCCACCAGGGGGCTTCTGGCCGGGGAGCTGTTTTTT. This gives the protein CATRGLLAGELFF. The rearrangement links TRBV24-1 to TRBJ2-2, with a weak D call TRBD1 (5 bases). V was pared by 7 bases and J by 6 bases, with 11 bases between. Germline assignment: CDR1 KGHDR and CDR2 SFDVKD. The CDR3 has 13 amino acids.

This chain joins TRBV7-3 and TRBJ1-6; weak D call: TRBD1 (5 bases). Germline V gene lookup returns CDR1 SGHTA and CDR2 FQGTGA. The germline V and J ends were trimmed by 0 bases and 8 bases, with 8 bases remaining between them. There are 14 residues in the CDR3. DNA of the CDR3: TGTGCCAGCAGCTTAACGGGGGGACATTCACCCCTCCACTTT. Translation: CASSLTGGHSPLHF.

This clone is a singleton in its sample. This chain joins TRBV19 and TRBJ2-5; 12 nucleotides match TRBD2. Germline-derived CDR1 and CDR2 are LNHDA and SQIVND (reference sequence). This CDR3 spans 15 amino acids. With V trimmed by 3 bases and J by 3 bases, 2 bases remained unmatched. The CDR3 here is CASSMASGGEETQYF. The CDR3 nucleotides read TGTGCCAGTAGTATGGCTAGCGGGGGGGAAGAGACCCAGTACTTC.

J is TRBJ2-7 and V is TRBV19; 10 nucleotides agree with TRBD2. V dropped 6 bases and J dropped 4; count of bases not matched to a gene: 6. The germline gives CDR1 LNHDA, CDR2 SQIVND (reference sequence). There are 14 residues in the CDR3. Written as DNA, the CDR3 is TGTGCCAGTAGACTGACTAGCGGGTATTACGAGCAGTACTTC. Its translation: CASRLTSGYYEQYF.

This chain uses TRBV6-5 with TRBJ1-1; weak D call: TRBD1 (6 bases). Germline loops: CDR1 MNHEY, CDR2 SVGAGI. This CDR3 comprises 13 residues. V lost 10 bases and J 1 base, leaving 13 bases between the germline ends. In nucleotides, the CDR3 is TGTGCCACCACGATCAGGGGGAACACTGAAGCTTTCTTT. Translating gives CATTIRGNTEAFF.

The chain uses TRBV14 and TRBJ2-3; 12 bases are shared with TRBD2. Germline loops: CDR1 SGHDN, CDR2 FVKESK. This CDR3 contains 18 residues. The J segment lost 4 bases and the V segment lost 1 base, leaving 9 bases of the junction unmatched. The CDR3 spells CASSQVEELAGGSDTQYF. For the CDR3, the DNA is TGTGCCAGCAGCCAAGTCGAGGAACTAGCGGGGGGTTCAGATACGCAGTATTTT.

This chain links TRBV3-1 (or the pseudogene TRBV3-2) with TRBJ2-3; 12 bases match TRBD2. Germline assignment: CDR1 LGHDT and CDR2 YNNKEL (reference sequence). The V gene end was trimmed by 0 bases and the J gene end by 4 bases; junction bases not matched to a gene: 8. The CDR3 has 18 amino acids. Written as DNA, the CDR3 is TGTGCCAGCAGCCAAGATCCAGGTAGACTAGCGGGGGCAGATACGCAGTATTTT. Protein sequence: CASSQDPGRLAGADTQYF.